This T cell receptor (beta chain) was sequenced in a study of blood T cells in healthy people across ages. Study-wide results and limits: Among T cells, TCR beta diversity per million cells dropped roughly linearly as age rose. CMV status of donors was not determined, possibly confounding expanded clonotype changes.

Combining a sample-barcoded 5' primer with a J-beta primer mix, a second PCR ran for roughly 7 to 12 cycles. Using its own MiXCR run on the 5' RACE reads, TCRdb lists one record per CDR3 protein. The sample includes about 1.1 million distinct CDR3 sequences, 35% to 40% of them seen just once. With 1 base removed from V and 8 bases from J, the gap between germline ends came to 17 bases. Looked up from germline, CDR1 is DFQATT and CDR2 is SNEGSKA (reference sequence). The CDR3 is 14 residues long. To note about this clonotype: The antigen is unknown.

This chain joins TRBV20-1 and TRBJ1-2, with D perhaps matching TRBD1 (6 bases). The TCR comes from a man aged 18 to 30 in good health. The sequencing sample was made of blood. CDR3 bases: TGCAGTGCTAGAGCACCTTCAGGGGACGACGGCTACACCTTC. It codes for CSARAPSGDDGYTF.